A selection of T cell receptor beta chains follows, all from one sample in a study of beta chain features in type 1 diabetes. Sequencing used immunoSEQ multiplex PCR; TCRdb keeps in-frame clones, though not all of them. Among around 240,000 clones listed, around 15% were seen once. The sample was naive CD4+ T cells from blood. These receptors all come from a man in his thirties or forties with type 1 diabetes. Both conserved end residues are trimmed from each CDR3. Each record gives: D gene, J gene, V gene, CDR3 protein. D genes are given only for firm matches.

NA | TRBJ2-3 | TRBV18 | ASSPNTRTDTQY
NA | TRBJ2-7 | TRBV30 | AWSGGTGTTYEQY
TRBD1 | TRBJ2-3 | TRBV5-1 | ASSFGTGFADTQY
NA | TRBJ2-7 | TRBV4-1 | ASSQVGITYEQY
TRBD2 | TRBJ2-3 | TRBV5-4 | ASSSGTSGYTQY
TRBD1 | TRBJ2-7 | TRBV7-9 | ASSSPGQEYEQY
NA | TRBJ2-1 | TRBV4-1 | ASASTGKDEQF
TRBD1 | TRBJ2-3 | TRBV6-1 | ASSQDRVMSNTQY
NA | TRBJ1-4 | TRBV7-9 | ASSLGTTAREKLF
NA | TRBJ2-5 | TRBV5-1 | ATGEGLGETQY
NA | TRBJ1-2 | TRBV4-1 | ASSQFSSHGYT
NA | TRBJ2-3 | TRBV5-1 | ASSLGRDSYTDTQY
TRBD1 | TRBJ1-5 | TRBV9 | ASSPTGGGGPQH
NA | TRBJ2-7 | TRBV2 | ASSPSPYEQY
TRBD1 | TRBJ1-1 | TRBV29-1 | SLRTGVNTEAF
TRBD2 | TRBJ2-7 | TRBV7-2 | ASTPPAGYEQY
NA | TRBJ2-3 | TRBV7-2 | ASKGRISTDTQY
NA | NA | TRBV4-3 | ASSQDLWGGTYEQY
NA | TRBJ2-3 | TRBV28 | ASTQYSDTQY
NA | TRBJ2-1 | TRBV4-2 | ASSQERDPSNEQF
TRBD2 | TRBJ2-3 | TRBV23-1 | ASSLLAGDDMTTDTQY
TRBD2 | TRBJ2-1 | TRBV4-2 | ASSQGLAAYNEQF
TRBD2 | TRBJ2-7 | TRBV7-2 | ASSLVPPGSGSGYEQY